The clone carrying this T cell receptor (beta chain) was seen ten or more times. The germline CDR1 and CDR2 sequences are SNHLY and FYNNEI. With V trimmed by 5 bases and J by 7 bases, 6 bases remained unmatched. CDR3 length: 14 residues. Libraries were prepared by immunoSEQ multiplex PCR; TCRdb keeps only in-frame clonotypes and omits some of them. The table shows tens of thousands of clones, with around 79% occurring only once. These data are taken from a study of blood T cell repertoires in COVID-19. Study background: Acute-phase and convalescent COVID-19 samples originated in the United States, Italy and Spain.

V usage is TRBV2 and J usage is TRBJ1-4; TRBD1 matches at 8 bases. The source is a man between 60 and 70 years old with active or convalescent COVID-19. Source material: peripheral blood. The CDR3 protein is CASSRQGLVEKLFF. The CDR3 DNA reads TGTGCCAGCAGTAGACAGGGGTTAGTTGAAAAACTGTTTTTT.